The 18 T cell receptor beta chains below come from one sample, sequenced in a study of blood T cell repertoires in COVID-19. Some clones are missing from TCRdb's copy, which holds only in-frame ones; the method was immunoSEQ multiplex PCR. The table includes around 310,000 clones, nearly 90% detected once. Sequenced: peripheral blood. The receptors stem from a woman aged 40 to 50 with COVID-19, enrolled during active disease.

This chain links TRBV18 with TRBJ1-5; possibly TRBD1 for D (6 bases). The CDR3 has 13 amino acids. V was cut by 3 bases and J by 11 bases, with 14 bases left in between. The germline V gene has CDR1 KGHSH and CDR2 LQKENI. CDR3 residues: CASSPTDRSAQHF. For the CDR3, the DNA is TGTGCCAGCTCACCCACCGACAGGTCAGCCCAGCATTTT.

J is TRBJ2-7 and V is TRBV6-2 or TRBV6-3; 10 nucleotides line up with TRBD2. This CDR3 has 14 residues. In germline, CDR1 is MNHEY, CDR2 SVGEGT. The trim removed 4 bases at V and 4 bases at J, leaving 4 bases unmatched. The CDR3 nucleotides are TGTGCCAGCAGTTTGCTAGCGGGAGCTTACGAGCAGTACTTC. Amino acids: CASSLLAGAYEQYF.

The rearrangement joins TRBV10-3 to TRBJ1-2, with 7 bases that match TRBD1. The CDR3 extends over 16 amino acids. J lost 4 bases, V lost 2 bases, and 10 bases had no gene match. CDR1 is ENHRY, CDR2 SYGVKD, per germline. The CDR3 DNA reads TGTGCCATCAGTGAGGTCGAGACAGGGTGGCCCTATGGCTACACCTTC. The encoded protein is CAISEVETGWPYGYTF.

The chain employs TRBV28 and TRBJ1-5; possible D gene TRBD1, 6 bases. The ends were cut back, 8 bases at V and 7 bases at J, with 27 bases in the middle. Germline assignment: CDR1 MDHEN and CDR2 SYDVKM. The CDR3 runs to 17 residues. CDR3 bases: TGTGCCAGCCGACCCCGACGGGGGGCGGGCCTTGAGCAGCCCCAGCATTTT. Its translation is CASRPRRGAGLEQPQHF.

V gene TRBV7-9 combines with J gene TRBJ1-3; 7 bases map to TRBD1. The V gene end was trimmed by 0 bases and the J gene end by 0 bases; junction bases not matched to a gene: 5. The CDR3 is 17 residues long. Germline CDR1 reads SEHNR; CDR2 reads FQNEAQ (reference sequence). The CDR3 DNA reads TGTGCCAGCAGCTTAGCAGGACAGGCCACCTCTGGAAACACCATATATTTT. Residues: CASSLAGQATSGNTIYF.

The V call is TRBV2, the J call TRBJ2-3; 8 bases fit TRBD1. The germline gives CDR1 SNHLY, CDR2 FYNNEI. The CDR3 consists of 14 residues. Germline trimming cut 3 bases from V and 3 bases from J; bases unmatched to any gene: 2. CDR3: CASSDQGATDTQYF. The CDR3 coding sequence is TGTGCCAGCAGTGACCAGGGGGCAACAGATACGCAGTATTTT.

The CDR3, as DNA: TGTGCCAGCAGTTTGCAAGGGAGGCTGAACACTGAAGCTTTCTTT. Translation gives CASSLQGRLNTEAFF. The rearrangement uses TRBV27 and TRBJ1-1; D is uncertain. The V and J ends lost 3 bases and 0 bases respectively, with 11 bases between them. The CDR3 has 15 residues. Germline CDR1 is MNHEY and CDR2 is SMNVEV (reference sequence).

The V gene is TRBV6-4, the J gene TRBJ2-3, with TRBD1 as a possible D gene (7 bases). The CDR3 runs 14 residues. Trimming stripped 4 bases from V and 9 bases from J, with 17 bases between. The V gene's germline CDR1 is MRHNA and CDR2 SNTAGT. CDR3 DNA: TGTGCCAGCAGTGTTACCGGGACAGCGGGCACGCAGTATTTT. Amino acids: CASSVTGTAGTQYF.

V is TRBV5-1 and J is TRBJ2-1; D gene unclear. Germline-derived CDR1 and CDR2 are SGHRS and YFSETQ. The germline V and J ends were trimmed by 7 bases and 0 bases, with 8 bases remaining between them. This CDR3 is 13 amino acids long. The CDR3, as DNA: TGCGCCAGCGCGGTGAGCTCCTACAATGAGCAGTTCTTC. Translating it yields CASAVSSYNEQFF.

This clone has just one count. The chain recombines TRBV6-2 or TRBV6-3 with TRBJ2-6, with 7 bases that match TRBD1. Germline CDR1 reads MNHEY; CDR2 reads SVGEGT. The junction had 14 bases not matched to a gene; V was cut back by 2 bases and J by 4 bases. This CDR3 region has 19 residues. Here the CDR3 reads CASSYIQRGQLFGANVLTF. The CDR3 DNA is TGTGCCAGCAGTTACATACAGAGGGGGCAACTCTTCGGGGCCAACGTCCTGACTTTC.

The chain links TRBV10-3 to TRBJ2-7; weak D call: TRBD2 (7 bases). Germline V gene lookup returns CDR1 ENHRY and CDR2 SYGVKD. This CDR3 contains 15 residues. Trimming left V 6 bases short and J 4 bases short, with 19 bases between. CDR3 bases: TGTGCCATCAGCGCCTCGGGGAGGGGGGAGTACGAGCAGTACTTC. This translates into CAISASGRGEYEQYF.

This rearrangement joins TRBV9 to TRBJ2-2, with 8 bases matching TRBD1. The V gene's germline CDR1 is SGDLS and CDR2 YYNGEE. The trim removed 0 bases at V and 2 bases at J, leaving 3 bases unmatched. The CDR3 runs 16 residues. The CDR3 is CASSVGGTGNTGELFF. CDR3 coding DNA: TGTGCCAGCAGCGTAGGGGGGACAGGTAACACCGGGGAGCTGTTTTTT. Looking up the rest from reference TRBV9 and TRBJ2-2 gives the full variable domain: DSGVTQTPKHLITATGQRVTLRCSPRSGDLSVYWYQQSLDQGLQFLIQYYNGEERAKGNILERFSAQQFPDLHSELNLSSLELGDSALYFCASSVGGTGNTGELFFGEGSRLTVL.

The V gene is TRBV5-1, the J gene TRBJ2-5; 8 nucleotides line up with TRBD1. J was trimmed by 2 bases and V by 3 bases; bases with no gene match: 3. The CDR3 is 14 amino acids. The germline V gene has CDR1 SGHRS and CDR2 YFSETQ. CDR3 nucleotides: TGCGCCAGCAGCTCCGACAGGGGTCAAGAGACCCAGTACTTC. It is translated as CASSSDRGQETQYF.

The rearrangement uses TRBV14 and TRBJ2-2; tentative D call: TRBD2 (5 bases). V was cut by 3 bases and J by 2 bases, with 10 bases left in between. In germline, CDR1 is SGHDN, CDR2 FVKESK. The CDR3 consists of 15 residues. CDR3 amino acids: CASSQMPSNTGELFF. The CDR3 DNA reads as TGTGCCAGCAGCCAGATGCCTAGCAACACCGGGGAGCTGTTTTTT.

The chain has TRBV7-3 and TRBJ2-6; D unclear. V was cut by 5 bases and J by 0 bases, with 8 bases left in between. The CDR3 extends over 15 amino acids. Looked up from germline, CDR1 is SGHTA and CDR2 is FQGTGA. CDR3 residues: CASSPPGSGANVLTF. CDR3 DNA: TGTGCCAGCAGCCCACCGGGCTCTGGGGCCAACGTCCTGACTTTC. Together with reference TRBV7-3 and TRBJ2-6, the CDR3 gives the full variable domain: GAGVSQTPSNKVTEKGKYVELRCDPISGHTALYWYRQSLGQGPEFLIYFQGTGAADDSGLPNDRFFAVRPEGSVSTLKIQRTERGDSAVYLCASSPPGSGANVLTFGAGSRLTVL.

This CDR3 reads CASSYMSGEGSTQYF. Here the CDR3 DNA reads TGTGCCAGCAGTTACATGTCGGGGGAAGGGAGCACGCAGTATTTT. The chain links TRBV6-5 to TRBJ2-3, with D tentatively TRBD2 (6 bases). CDR1 MNHEY and CDR2 SVGAGI come from the germline V gene. The CDR3 has 15 amino acids. Trimming stripped 2 bases from V and 9 bases from J, with 18 bases between.

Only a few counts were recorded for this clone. The CDR3 DNA reads as TGCGCCAGCAGCTTGGAGGGTCCGGACAGGGAAACAGCCGATAATTCACCCCTCCACTTT. It yields the protein CASSLEGPDRETADNSPLHF. The rearrangement links TRBV5-1 to TRBJ1-6; TRBD1 aligns across 8 bases. V dropped 0 bases and J dropped 5; count of bases not matched to a gene: 16. The CDR3 extends over 20 amino acids. In germline, CDR1 is SGHRS, CDR2 YFSETQ.

For the CDR3, the DNA is TGTGCCAGCAGGCGGGAGGGACTTTTCATTCAGTACTTC. Amino acids: CASRREGLFIQYF. This sequence joins TRBV11-2 and TRBJ2-4; 9 positions agree with TRBD2. Per germline, CDR1 SGHAT and CDR2 FQNNGV. The V gene end was trimmed by 6 bases and the J gene end by 9 bases; junction bases not matched to a gene: 6. The CDR3 is 13 residues long.